Sequencing of this T cell receptor beta chain was carried out in a study of cytomegalovirus exposure and HLA in healthy donors (dated by TCRdb to the late 2010s). In terms of the full investigation: In an earlier analysis of several hundred of the donors, about 260 Gb of sequence data and roughly 100 million unique TCR beta sequences from about 179 million T cells were reported. About 310 gigabases of sequencing data and approximately 85 million unique TCR sequences were included in an early release covering about 700 HLA-typed donors. Of the roughly 400 genotyped donors, 65% to 90% fell in the genetic ancestry cluster associated with self-reported Caucasian donors. The study aimed to test whether signatures of past pathogen exposure could be identified by cataloging public T cell receptors. The T cell repertoires of 666 subjects were profiled by immunosequencing and related to cytomegalovirus serostatus. Along with the roughly 670-subject first cohort, a separate validation cohort of around 110 different subjects was used. To predict cytomegalovirus infection status, the study combined high-throughput TCR immunosequencing, statistical association of individual TCRs with disease status, and machine learning. In a later analysis, previously published TCR beta repertoires from 666 donors were re-analyzed and high-resolution HLA genotyping was added so that TCR occurrence patterns could be studied. Rather than using new phenotypic data, the later analysis identified candidate immune exposures from TCR beta sequences and from how often those sequences occurred across donors. An earlier analysis of 587 of the donors used high-throughput TCR beta sequencing to judge whether each TCR beta V gene segment behaved as functional or pseudogenic. Alongside the repertoire data, information on donor age, sex, ethnicity and CMV serostatus was compiled. Genome-wide SNP genotypes for about 55% of the 666 donors were used in a later genetic analysis, which treated that subset as a discovery cohort. All discovery cohort repertoires had been generated on a single sequencing platform. Class I and class II HLA loci were covered by the typing at four-digit resolution. Typing coverage differed by locus: A, B, C, DRB1 and DQB1 were typed in about 620-630 donors, DQA1 in 522, DPA1 in 600 to 610, and DPB1 in roughly 470. Roughly 5 DR-DQ haplotypes were handled as single units for association and clustering, since linkage in the cohort was strong. Among about 400 genotyped donors of the cohort, an average of approximately 240,000 unique TCR beta nucleotide sequences was sequenced per donor, of which 15% to 20% were non-productive. Study-wide findings and limitations: Across donors, most TCR sequences were observed very rarely, whereas some public TCRs were present in many individuals. A later analysis found that most CMV-associated TCR beta chains appeared HLA-restricted, with HLA associations seemingly driven largely by CMV exposure. The sequencing pipeline was judged likely to have produced a cluster of highly shared sequence variants as a technical artifact. In the study, 150 to 200 TCR beta chains were listed as associated with cytomegalovirus. For the cohort, immune exposure information was limited to CMV serostatus. In vitro tests confirmed that three of the cytomegalovirus-associated TCR beta chains recognize cytomegalovirus antigens. The earlier analysis of about 600 of the donors excluded about 16 rarely observed V segments, including chromosome 9 orphons, because counts were too low. Correlated functional status among segregating V segments might be attributable to linkage disequilibrium, but an unknown experimental factor could not be ruled out. Assigning TCR associations to individual alleles was difficult when HLA alleles, especially DR and DQ, strongly co-occurred. In a later analysis, HLA-associated TCR beta chains were found to be more clonally expanded and to have lower generation probabilities than equally common non-associated chains. The cohort was sequenced for TCR beta chains only, and without alpha or paired-chain data the features that could be detected were limited. In a later analysis, the rate of TCR association differed among HLA loci, with DRB1 alleles having the most associated TCRs and HLA-C alleles having the fewest. Because some donors lacked HLA typing at each locus, the association tests relied only on the typed subset. A further reported finding was that TCR beta sequences accurately predicted the HLA-A and HLA-B alleles for most subjects in the first cohort. Cytomegalovirus status was reported to be diagnosed by the classifier with high specificity and sensitivity in both the original and validation cohorts. In a later genetic analysis, fewer N-insertions in productive TCRs were reported among donors in an Asian-associated ancestry cluster than the 666-donor mean. Sequencing depth was assumed to be roughly uniform across donors in the presence/absence analyses, though that assumption may not hold. According to a later analysis, parvovirus B19, influenza, CMV and Epstein-Barr virus appeared linked to several top co-occurrence clusters. Specific HLA alleles were associated with 15,000 to 20,000 TCR beta sequences at a false discovery rate of 0.05 in a later analysis. In a later genetic analysis, a missense DCLRE1C variant was associated with V-gene and J-gene trimming of TCR beta chains, and the association was replicated in an independent cohort. Some IMGT-functional V segments, including TRBV6-2 and TRBV6-3, could not be told apart with the 87-base-pair reads, so those segments were excluded. In an earlier analysis of about 600 of the donors, most TCR beta V segments appeared in productive rearrangements about 90% or about 30% of the time, broadly matching IMGT annotations. It was suggested by the authors that the approach could potentially be generalized to other disease states and immunological phenotypes.

In total, 666 healthy bone marrow donors made up the cohort. Cohort members were all nominally healthy when sampled, although unrecorded immune exposures were likely present. The donor was CMV seropositive and belonged to the group of over 250 seropositive cohort members. Every donor gave a peripheral blood sample, and the peripheral blood mononuclear cells from that sample were used for TCR beta sequencing. The Qiagen DNeasy Blood Extraction Kit was used to extract genomic DNA from the blood cell samples. This clone appeared a few times. Its target antigen remains unknown. The input lacks base qualities; no much larger clone sits a single base away. From cysteine to phenylalanine, the CDR3 is 14 amino acids long. Only the CDR3 part of the read is kept: 42 bases, read in frame from the first base. CDR1 and CDR2 are drawn from the germline V gene: MNHNS, SASEGT. Trimming removed 10 bases from V and 5 bases from J, leaving 20 bases between the germline ends.

Libraries came from the immunoSEQ multiplex PCR assay. For the multiplex PCR, a mixture combining 60 forward primers for TCR Vbeta segments and 13 reverse primers for TCR Jbeta segments was used. The CDR3 region of rearranged TCR beta genes was amplified from genomic DNA with a multiplex PCR assay. The Illumina HiSeq System was used to sequence the amplified TCR beta libraries as 87-base-pair reads. Regarding the original processing steps: A later analysis tallied roughly 76 million unique TCR beta chains across the roughly 610 repertoires, and 10 million to 11 million of those chains were shared by two or more donors. Raw reads were error-corrected and collapsed into unique sequences by a nearest-neighbor algorithm in which closely related sequences were merged to remove PCR and sequencing errors. V, D and J gene segments were assigned by aligning CDR3 sequences to IMGT reference sequences. For a sequence to be retained, at least a six-nucleotide match to both a V gene segment and a J gene segment was required. Rearrangements were called productive when the CDR3 lacked stop codons and stayed in frame with V and J; all others were non-productive. CDR3 was defined by IMGT convention, running from the second conserved V-encoded cysteine to the conserved J-encoded phenylalanine. Sequences without an unambiguous match to a single V gene segment were excluded from the earlier analysis of 450 to 650 of the donors. In an earlier analysis of around 590 of the donors, a V segment was called functional when productive rearrangements were above 56.7%, and segregating when the standard deviation between donors exceeded 5%. To diagnose cytomegalovirus status from the catalog of TCR beta chain sequences, a statistical classification framework was built. In a later analysis, V and J genes were assigned by comparing TCR nucleotide sequences against IMGT/GENE-DB human TR gene sequences. Using the TCRdist pipeline, a later analysis assigned CDR3 sequences along with most-parsimonious VDJ recombination scenarios. In a later analysis, every TCR beta chain was defined by the combination of its CDR3 amino acid sequence and its V-gene family, and reads without a unique V-gene family were dropped. A later analysis removed 592 highly shared, low-generation-probability nucleotide sequences to deal with suspected cross-contamination and a sequencing artifact. In a later analysis, a clonal expansion index was calculated for each public chain from normalized within-repertoire ranks of inferred template counts. Generation probabilities in a later analysis came from a VDJ recombination model fitted to out-of-frame rearrangements, and those results were checked against IGoR. In a later analysis, hypergeometric tests were used to score TCR-TCR, TCR-HLA and TCR-CMV co-occurrence, with a repertoire-size bias correction applied to TCR pairs. To estimate false discovery rates, a later analysis permuted the HLA or CMV assignments 20 times. In a later analysis, co-occurring TCRs were grouped using DBSCAN, with TCRdist sequence similarity added in when clustering inside HLA-allele-positive subsets. Repertoires with fewer than 30,000 or more than 120,000 public chains were left out of co-occurrence clustering, as were a handful of repertoires with anomalous nucleotide sharing. The immuneACCESS repertoire file appears here via TCRdb, limited to in-frame rearrangements. These files lack a portion of the clones; in checked studies, under half of the deficit traces to unresolved V genes, and the cause of the others is not known. V, J and clone size are taken as reported in that table, and D and trimming were inferred from the DNA itself. The sample table records 130,000 or so clones; over 6.5% of these occur just once. Jointly, the top ten make up about 6.6% of the sample.

Sample: PBMCs. This clonotype was obtained from a woman aged 40 to 50 in good health and CMV-seropositive. This chain is built from TRBV6-1 and TRBJ2-5, with TRBD1 perhaps the D gene, on 5 matching bases. The CDR3 protein: CATPPPGNRETQYF. The nucleotide sequence is given as TGTGCCACGCCACCCCCAGGGAATAGGGAGACCCAGTACTTC.